A selection of T cell receptor beta chains follows, all from one sample in a study of blood T cells in healthy people across ages. TCRdb re-analysed the 5' RACE reads in MiXCR, keeping a single row per CDR3 protein. The sample includes about 620,000 distinct CDR3 sequences, roughly 21% seen only once; the top ten take 3.5% to 4%. The sample comprised blood. The receptor source for this set is a man in his 70s in good health. CDR3s include the opening cysteine and the closing phenylalanine or tryptophan. The D gene is left open where the match is weak. Part of the rows lack a size; the others show once, few, many or a class for expanded clones.

TRBV29-1	few	TRBJ1-1	TRBD1	TGCAGCGTTGAAATGCGACAGGGGTACACTGAAGCTTTCTTT	CSVEMRQGYTEAFF
TRBV7-3	.	TRBJ2-1	TRBD2	TGTGCCAGCAGCTGGGGACTAGCCGACTACAATGAGCAGTTCTTC	CASSWGLADYNEQFF
TRBV18	.	TRBJ1-1	TRBD1	TGTGCCAGCTCACAACTACCCGGGACAGGTATGAACACTGAAGCTTTCTTT	CASSQLPGTGMNTEAFF
TRBV5-5	.	TRBJ2-4	TRBD2	TGTGCCAGCAGCTTGGATGGGGGGACTAGCGGGAGTATAGCCAAAAACATTCAGTACTTC	CASSLDGGTSGSIAKNIQYF
TRBV5-1	few	TRBJ2-2	.	TGCGCCAGCAGCCGCCTTCCGGGAGAGGCCGGGGAGCTGTTTTTT	CASSRLPGEAGELFF
TRBV4-1	.	TRBJ2-7	TRBD2	TGCGCCAGCAGCCGCGAAACTAGCGGGCGGTCCTACGAGCAGTACTTC	CASSRETSGRSYEQYF
TRBV12-3/TRBV12-4	.	TRBJ2-7	.	TGTGCCAGCAGTTTACAGGGGTTCTACGAGCAGTACTTC	CASSLQGFYEQYF
TRBV4-3	many	TRBJ2-5	.	TGCGCCAGCAGCCAAGATAACGCCTTGGAGACCCAGTACTTC	CASSQDNALETQYF
TRBV12-3/TRBV12-4	many	TRBJ2-7	.	TGTGCCAGCAGTTTTCTCTCGGGAGACGAGCAGTACTTC	CASSFLSGDEQYF
TRBV4-3	.	TRBJ1-5	TRBD1	TGCGTCAGCAGCCAAGGTCCAGGGGGAATCAATCAGCCCCAGCATTTT	CVSSQGPGGINQPQHF
TRBV2	many	TRBJ2-2	TRBD2	TGTGCCAGCAGCGGGAAGAGCGGGAGCGGGACCGGGGAGCTGTTTTTT	CASSGKSGSGTGELFF
TRBV3-1	few	TRBJ2-5	TRBD2	TGTGCCAGCAGCCAACTAGCGGGGCAAGAGACCCAGCACTTC	CASSQLAGQETQHF
TRBV3-1	few	TRBJ2-4	.	TGTGCCAGCAGCCGGGCGGGAAAAAACATTCAGTACTTC	CASSRAGKNIQYF
TRBV15	few	TRBJ2-7	.	TGTGCCACCAGCAGAGACAGGAAGGACGAGCAGTACTTC	CATSRDRKDEQYF
TRBV30	many	TRBJ2-6	TRBD1	TGTGCCTGGAGGACAGGGGAACGTGGGGCCAACGTCCTGACTTTC	CAWRTGERGANVLTF
TRBV3-1	few	TRBJ1-6	.	TGTGCCAGCAGTGGCGGCTATAATTCACCCCTCCACTTT	CASSGGYNSPLHF
TRBV9	.	TRBJ2-3	TRBD2	TGTGCCGGCAGCTACGGACTAGCGGGAGCAGATACGCAGTATTTC	CAGSYGLAGADTQYF
TRBV11-2	.	TRBJ2-3	.	TGTGCCAGCAGCTATGAGACCCCGAGCACAGATACGCAGTATTTT	CASSYETPSTDTQYF
TRBV5-1	.	TRBJ2-1	TRBD2	TGCGCCAGCAGCTGGAACTTAGCGGGAGGGAGCTCCTACAATGAGCAGTTCTTC	CASSWNLAGGSSYNEQFF
TRBV4-3	.	TRBJ2-7	.	TGCGCCAGCAGTCAAGGAGTGACCACTAGCTCCTACGAGCAGTACTTC	CASSQGVTTSSYEQYF
TRBV6-2/TRBV6-3	.	TRBJ2-1	.	TGTGCCAGCCTCGGGATTTACAATGAGCAGTTCTTC	CASLGIYNEQFF
TRBV7-9	many	TRBJ1-2	TRBD1	TGTGCCAGCAGCGCCCGGACAGGAGTCCTCGGAGCTGGCTACACCTTC	CASSARTGVLGAGYTF
TRBV6-1	.	TRBJ2-7	.	TGTGCCAGCAGTGAGATTGACAGAGGGGGGCAGTACTTC	CASSEIDRGGQYF
TRBV10-3	many	TRBJ2-4	TRBD1	TGTGCCACCAGAGGACAGGGGGTTCAGTACTTC	CATRGQGVQYF
TRBV28	few	TRBJ2-7	.	TGTGCCAGTAGGACCGTTGCCAACTACGAGCAGTACTTC	CASRTVANYEQYF
TRBV20-1	.	TRBJ2-7	.	TGCAGTGCTAGAGACCGCCTTTTAGGGGAGCAGTACTTC	CSARDRLLGEQYF
TRBV6-2/TRBV6-3	few	TRBJ2-2	TRBD2	TGTGCCAGCAGGCGAGCGGGAGGGATCGGGGAGCTGTTTTTT	CASRRAGGIGELFF
TRBV6-6	few	TRBJ2-1	.	TGTGCCAGCAGTTACTCGAACTCCGGAGATGAGCAGTTCTTC	CASSYSNSGDEQFF
TRBV10-2	few	TRBJ2-7	TRBD2	TGCGCCAGCAAAGGGCTAGCGGGAGACGAGCAGTACTTC	CASKGLAGDEQYF
TRBV3-1	once	TRBJ2-7	.	TGTGCCAGCAGCCACACCCGCTACGAGCAGTACTTC	CASSHTRYEQYF
TRBV20-1	.	TRBJ1-2	.	TGCAGTGCTAGACCCACAGGGTCCCCATTGGGTGGCTACACCTTC	CSARPTGSPLGGYTF
TRBV19	.	TRBJ1-1	.	TGTGCCAGCCGGGACAAAGGAACTGAAGCTTTCTTT	CASRDKGTEAFF
TRBV11-2	few	TRBJ2-3	.	TGTGCTACCCGTCCTAGCAATAAAGATACGCAGTATTTT	CATRPSNKDTQYF
TRBV27	few	TRBJ2-1	.	TGTGCCAGGGACTCCAGTGAAATCGACAATGAGCAGTTCTTC	CARDSSEIDNEQFF
TRBV12-3/TRBV12-4	.	TRBJ1-2	.	TGTGCCAGCAGTCTGACGGACAGACCTAACTATGGCTACACCTTC	CASSLTDRPNYGYTF
TRBV11-2	few	TRBJ1-1	.	TGTGCCAGCAGCACCGGGGACATAATAAGGAACACTGAAGCTTTCTTT	CASSTGDIIRNTEAFF
TRBV9	few	TRBJ2-1	.	TGTGCCAGCAGCCCCCGGTTAGCGTACAATGAGCAGTTCTTC	CASSPRLAYNEQFF
TRBV12-3/TRBV12-4	.	TRBJ2-2	.	TGTGCCAGCAGTTTAAGGGGTGGGAGAAGCACCGGGGAGCTGTTTTTT	CASSLRGGRSTGELFF
TRBV2	few	TRBJ2-7	.	TGTGCCAGCACCCAGGGGTTCTATTACGAGCAGTACTTC	CASTQGFYYEQYF
TRBV7-3	.	TRBJ2-3	TRBD1	TGTGCCAGCAGCTTAAGTAGGGACAGGGGTTCAGATACGCGGTATTTT	CASSLSRDRGSDTRYF
TRBV6-1	few	TRBJ2-1	TRBD2	TGTGCCAGCAGTGAAATCGACGGACTAGCGGGAGTCAATGAGCAGTTCTTC	CASSEIDGLAGVNEQFF
TRBV7-2	many	TRBJ2-7	TRBD1	TGTGCCAGCAGCCCGGGACAGGGTCACTACGAGCAGTACTTC	CASSPGQGHYEQYF
TRBV20-1	few	TRBJ2-2	TRBD2	TGCAGTGCGAAACTAGCGGGAGCCCTAATCACCGGGGAGCTGTTTTTT	CSAKLAGALITGELFF
TRBV20-1	few	TRBJ2-7	TRBD2	TGCAGTGCTAGATTAAGCGGGAGGGCCCCCTACGAGCAGTACTTC	CSARLSGRAPYEQYF
TRBV7-2	few	TRBJ1-1	.	TGTGCCAGCAGCCCTCGACAGGCCGCTTTCTTT	CASSPRQAAFF
TRBV5-5	few	TRBJ2-5	.	TGTGCCAGCAGCTTGGCAGTCGGAGGGAGAGAGCAGTACTTC	CASSLAVGGREQYF